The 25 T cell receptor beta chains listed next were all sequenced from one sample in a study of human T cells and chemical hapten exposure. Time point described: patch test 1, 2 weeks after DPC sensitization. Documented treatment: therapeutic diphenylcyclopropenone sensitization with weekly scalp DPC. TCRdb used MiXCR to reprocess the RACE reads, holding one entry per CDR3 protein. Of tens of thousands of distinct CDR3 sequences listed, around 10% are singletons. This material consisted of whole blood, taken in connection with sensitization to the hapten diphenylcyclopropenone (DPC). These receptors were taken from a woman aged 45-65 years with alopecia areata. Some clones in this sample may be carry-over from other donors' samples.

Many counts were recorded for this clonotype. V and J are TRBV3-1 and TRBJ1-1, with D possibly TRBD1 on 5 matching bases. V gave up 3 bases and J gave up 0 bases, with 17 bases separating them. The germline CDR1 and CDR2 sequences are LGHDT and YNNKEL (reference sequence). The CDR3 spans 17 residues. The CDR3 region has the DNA TGTGCCAGCAGCCAGGACAAAAGACAGAGAATGAACACTGAAGCTTTCTTT. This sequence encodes CASSQDKRQRMNTEAFF.

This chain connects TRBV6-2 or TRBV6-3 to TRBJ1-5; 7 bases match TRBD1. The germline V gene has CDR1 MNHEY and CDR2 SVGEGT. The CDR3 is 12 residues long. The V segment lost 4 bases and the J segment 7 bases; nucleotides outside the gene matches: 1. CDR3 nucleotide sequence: TGTGCCAGCAGTTTCAGGGGGCAGCCCCAGCATTTT. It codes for CASSFRGQPQHF.

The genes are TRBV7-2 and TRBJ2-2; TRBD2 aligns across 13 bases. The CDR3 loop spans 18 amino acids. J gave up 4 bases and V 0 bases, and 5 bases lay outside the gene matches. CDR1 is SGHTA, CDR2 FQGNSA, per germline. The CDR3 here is CASSLARTSGSGTGELFF. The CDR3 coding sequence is TGTGCCAGCAGCTTAGCTCGGACTAGCGGGAGTGGCACCGGGGAGCTGTTTTTT. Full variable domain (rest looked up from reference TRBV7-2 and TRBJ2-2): GAGVSQSPSNKVTEKGKDVELRCDPISGHTALYWYRQSLGQGLEFLIYFQGNSAPDKSGLPSDRFSAERTGGSVSTLTIQRTQQEDSAVYLCASSLARTSGSGTGELFFGEGSRLTVL.

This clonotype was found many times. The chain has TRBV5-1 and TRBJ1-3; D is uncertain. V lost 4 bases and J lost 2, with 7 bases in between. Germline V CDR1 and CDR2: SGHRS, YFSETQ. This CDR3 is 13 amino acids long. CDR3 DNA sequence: TGCGCCAGCAGCCGCCCCGCTGGAAACACCATATATTTT. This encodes CASSRPAGNTIYF.

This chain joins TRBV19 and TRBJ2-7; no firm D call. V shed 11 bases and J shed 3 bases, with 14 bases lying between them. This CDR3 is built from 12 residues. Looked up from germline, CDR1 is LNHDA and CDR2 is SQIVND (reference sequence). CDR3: CAGQSRNYEQYF. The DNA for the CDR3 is TGTGCCGGGCAGAGCCGCAACTACGAGCAGTACTTC.

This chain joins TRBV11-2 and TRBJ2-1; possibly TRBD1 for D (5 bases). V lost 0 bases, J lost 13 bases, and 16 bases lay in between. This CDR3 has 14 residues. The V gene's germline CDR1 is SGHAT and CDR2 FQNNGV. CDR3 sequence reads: CASSLDLKTVLQFF. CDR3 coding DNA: TGTGCCAGCAGCTTAGATCTTAAGACAGTCCTCCAGTTCTTC.

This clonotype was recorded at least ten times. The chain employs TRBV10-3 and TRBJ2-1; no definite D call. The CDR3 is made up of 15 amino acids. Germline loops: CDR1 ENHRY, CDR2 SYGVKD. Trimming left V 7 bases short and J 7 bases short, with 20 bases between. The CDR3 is CAIKSSPLGRNEQFF. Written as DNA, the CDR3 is TGTGCCATCAAAAGTAGCCCACTCGGTCGGAATGAGCAGTTCTTC.

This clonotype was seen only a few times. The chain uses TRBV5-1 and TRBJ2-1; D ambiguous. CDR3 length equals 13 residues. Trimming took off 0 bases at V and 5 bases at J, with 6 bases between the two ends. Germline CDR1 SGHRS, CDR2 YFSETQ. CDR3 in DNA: TGCGCCAGCAGCTTGGTTTGGAACAATGAGCAGTTCTTC. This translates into CASSLVWNNEQFF.

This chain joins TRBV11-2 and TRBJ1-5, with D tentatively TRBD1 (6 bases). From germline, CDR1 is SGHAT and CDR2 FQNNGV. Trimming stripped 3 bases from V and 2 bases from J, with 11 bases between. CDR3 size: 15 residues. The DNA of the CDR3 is TGTGCCAGCAGCTTGGTACAGGGTGGCAATCAGCCCCAGCATTTT. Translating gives CASSLVQGGNQPQHF. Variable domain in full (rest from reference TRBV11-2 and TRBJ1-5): EAGVAQSPRYKIIEKRQSVAFWCNPISGHATLYWYQQILGQGPKLLIQFQNNGVVDDSQLPKDRFSAERLKGVDSTLKIQPAKLEDSAVYLCASSLVQGGNQPQHFGDGTRLSIL.

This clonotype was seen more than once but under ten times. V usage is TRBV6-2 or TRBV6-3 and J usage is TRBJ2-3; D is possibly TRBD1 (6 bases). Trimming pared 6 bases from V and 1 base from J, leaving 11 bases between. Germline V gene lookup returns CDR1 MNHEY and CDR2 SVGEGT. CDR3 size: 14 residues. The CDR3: CASRKAGGTDTQYF. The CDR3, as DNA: TGTGCCAGCAGGAAGGCAGGGGGCACAGATACGCAGTATTTT.

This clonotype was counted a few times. This CDR3 is CSARDWDPNNEQFF. CDR3 bases: TGCAGTGCTAGAGATTGGGACCCCAACAATGAGCAGTTCTTC. The chain carries TRBV20-1 and TRBJ2-1, with D perhaps given as TRBD1 or TRBD2 (5 bases each). The length of the CDR3 is 14 residues. Trimming pared 0 bases from V and 5 bases from J, leaving 11 bases between. CDR1 is DFQATT and CDR2 is SNEGSKA in the germline V gene (reference sequence).

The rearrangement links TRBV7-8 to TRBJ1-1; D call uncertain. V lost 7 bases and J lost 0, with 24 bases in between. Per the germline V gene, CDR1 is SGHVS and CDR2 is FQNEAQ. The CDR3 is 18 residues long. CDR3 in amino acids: CASIPSRALSTMNTEAFF. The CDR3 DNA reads TGTGCCAGCATCCCGAGCCGGGCCCTTTCTACTATGAACACTGAAGCTTTCTTT. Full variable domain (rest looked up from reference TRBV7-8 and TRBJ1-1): GAGVSQSPRYKVAKRGQDVALRCDPISGHVSLFWYQQALGQGPEFLTYFQNEAQLDKSGLPSDRFFAERPEGSVSTLKIQRTQQEDSAVYLCASIPSRALSTMNTEAFFGQGTRLTVV.

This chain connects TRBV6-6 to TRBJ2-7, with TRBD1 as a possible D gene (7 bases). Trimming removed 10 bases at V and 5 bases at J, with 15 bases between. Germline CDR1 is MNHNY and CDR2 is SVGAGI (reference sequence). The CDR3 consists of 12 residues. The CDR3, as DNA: TGTGCCACAAGGAGGGACAGCCACGAGCAGTACTTC. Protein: CATRRDSHEQYF.

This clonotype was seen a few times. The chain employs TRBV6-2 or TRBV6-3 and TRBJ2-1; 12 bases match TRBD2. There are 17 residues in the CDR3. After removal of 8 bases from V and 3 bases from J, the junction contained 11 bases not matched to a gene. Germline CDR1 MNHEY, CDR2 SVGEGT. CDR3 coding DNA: TGTGCCAGCCTTAGACTAGCGGGAGCCTTCGGCTACAATGAGCAGTTCTTC. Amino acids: CASLRLAGAFGYNEQFF.

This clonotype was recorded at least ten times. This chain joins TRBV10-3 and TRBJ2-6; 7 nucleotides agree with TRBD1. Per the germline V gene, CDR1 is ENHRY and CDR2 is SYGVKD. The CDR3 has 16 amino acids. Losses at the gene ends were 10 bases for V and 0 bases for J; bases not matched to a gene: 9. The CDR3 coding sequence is TGTGCCACAGGACAGGAGACCTTCTCTGGGGCCAACGTCCTGACTTTC. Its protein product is CATGQETFSGANVLTF.

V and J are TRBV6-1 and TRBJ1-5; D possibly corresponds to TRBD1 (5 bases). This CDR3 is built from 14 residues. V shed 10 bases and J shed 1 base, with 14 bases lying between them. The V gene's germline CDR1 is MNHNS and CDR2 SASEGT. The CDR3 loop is CATRGVRSNQPQHF. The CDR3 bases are TGTGCCACCCGAGGGGTGAGGAGCAATCAGCCCCAGCATTTT.

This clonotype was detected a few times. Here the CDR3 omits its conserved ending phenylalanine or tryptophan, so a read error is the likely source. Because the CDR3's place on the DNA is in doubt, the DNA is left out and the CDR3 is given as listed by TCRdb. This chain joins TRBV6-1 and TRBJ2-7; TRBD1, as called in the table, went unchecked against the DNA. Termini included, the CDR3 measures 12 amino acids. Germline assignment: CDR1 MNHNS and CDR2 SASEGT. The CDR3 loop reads CASSEGRDRGPL.

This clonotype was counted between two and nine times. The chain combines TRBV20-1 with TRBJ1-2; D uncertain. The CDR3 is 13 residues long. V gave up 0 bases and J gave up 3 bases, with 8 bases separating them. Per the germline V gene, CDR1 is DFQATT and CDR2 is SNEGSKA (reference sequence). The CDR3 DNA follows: TGCAGTGCTAGAGAAGGCACATACTATGGCTACACCTTC. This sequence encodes CSAREGTYYGYTF.

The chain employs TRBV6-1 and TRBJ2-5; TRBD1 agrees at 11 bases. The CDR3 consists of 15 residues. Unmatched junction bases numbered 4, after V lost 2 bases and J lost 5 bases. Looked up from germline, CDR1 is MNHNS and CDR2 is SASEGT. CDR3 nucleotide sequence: TGTGCCAGCAGTGAAAGGACAGGGGGCAAGGAGACCCAGTACTTC. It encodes CASSERTGGKETQYF.

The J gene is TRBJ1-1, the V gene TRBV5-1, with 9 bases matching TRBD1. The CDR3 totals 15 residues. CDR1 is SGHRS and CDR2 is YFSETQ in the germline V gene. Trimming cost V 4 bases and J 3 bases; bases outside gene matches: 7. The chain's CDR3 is CASSNVQGAYTEAFF. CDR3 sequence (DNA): TGCGCCAGCAGCAACGTACAGGGGGCCTACACTGAAGCTTTCTTT.

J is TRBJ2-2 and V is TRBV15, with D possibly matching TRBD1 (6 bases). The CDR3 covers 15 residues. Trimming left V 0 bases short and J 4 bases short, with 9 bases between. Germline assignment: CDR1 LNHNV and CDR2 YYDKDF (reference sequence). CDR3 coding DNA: TGTGCCACCAGCAGAGATCAAGGGGGCACCGGGGAGCTGTTTTTT. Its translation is CATSRDQGGTGELFF.

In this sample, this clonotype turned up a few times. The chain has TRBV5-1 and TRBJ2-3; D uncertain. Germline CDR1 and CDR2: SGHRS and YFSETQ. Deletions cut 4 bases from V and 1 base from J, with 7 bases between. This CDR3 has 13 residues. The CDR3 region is CASSDVGTDTQYF. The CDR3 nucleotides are TGCGCCAGCAGCGACGTGGGCACAGATACGCAGTATTTT.

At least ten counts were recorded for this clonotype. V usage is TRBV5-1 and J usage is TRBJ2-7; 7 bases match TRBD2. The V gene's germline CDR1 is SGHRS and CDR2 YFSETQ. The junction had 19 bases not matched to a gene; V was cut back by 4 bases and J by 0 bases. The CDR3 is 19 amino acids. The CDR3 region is CASSHHTRLGVAGSYEQYF. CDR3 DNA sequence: TGCGCCAGCAGCCACCACACCCGGCTGGGTGTAGCGGGCTCCTACGAGCAGTACTTC.

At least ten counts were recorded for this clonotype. The CDR3 spells CASSALLGAGEQYF. Here the CDR3 DNA reads TGCGCCAGCAGTGCCCTATTAGGGGCTGGTGAGCAGTACTTC. This chain connects TRBV10-1 to TRBJ2-7, with a weak D call TRBD1 (5 bases). Germline-derived CDR1 and CDR2 are WNHNN and SYGVQD (reference sequence). Trimming left V 4 bases short and J 7 bases short, with 17 bases between. The CDR3 extends over 14 amino acids.

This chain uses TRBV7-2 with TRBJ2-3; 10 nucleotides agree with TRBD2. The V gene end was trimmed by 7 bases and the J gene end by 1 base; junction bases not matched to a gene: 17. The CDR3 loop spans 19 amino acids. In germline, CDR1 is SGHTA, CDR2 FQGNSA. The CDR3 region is CASTRWLAGVPGGTDTQYF. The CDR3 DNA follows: TGTGCCAGCACTAGGTGGCTAGCGGGAGTGCCAGGGGGCACAGATACGCAGTATTTT.